A single sample gave rise to the 26 T cell receptor beta chains below, sequenced in a study of Graves' ophthalmopathy and Graves' hyperthyroidism. RNA transcripts were the source from which TCR beta CDR3 regions were amplified. HTBI primers were employed in first-round RT-PCR, then a second-round multiplex PCR followed. TCRdb independently ran MiXCR on the multiplex PCR reads; one entry per CDR3 protein. Of around 1,000,000 distinct CDR3 sequences listed, around a third are singletons. The specimen sequenced was peripheral blood or thyroid tissue (not recorded which). The receptors derive from an adult man with Graves' hyperthyroidism.

The gene calls are TRBV2 and TRBJ1-1, with D tentatively TRBD1 (6 bases). Trimming pared 5 bases from V and 4 bases from J, leaving 23 bases between. This CDR3 has 17 amino acids. Germline CDR1 is SNHLY and CDR2 is FYNNEI. CDR3 sequence: CASSPLTGPWISTEAFF. DNA for the CDR3: TGTGCCAGCAGTCCGTTAACAGGGCCATGGATTAGCACTGAAGCTTTCTTT.

Ten or more counts support this clonotype. This sequence joins TRBV10-3 and TRBJ1-2, with 8 bases identical to TRBD1. Trimming removed 3 bases from V and 7 bases from J; junction bases left unmatched: 7. The CDR3 runs 14 residues. Germline CDR1 is ENHRY and CDR2 is SYGVKD. The CDR3 DNA sequence: TGTGCCATCAGTGATCAGGGGGCTATGGGTGGCTACACCTTC. The encoded protein is CAISDQGAMGGYTF.

This clonotype came up many times. This chain links TRBV12-3 or TRBV12-4 with TRBJ1-1; D is ambiguous. The CDR3 spans 13 residues. V was pared by 6 bases and J by 1 base, with 9 bases between. CDR3 DNA sequence: TGTGCCAGCAGGTATCTTAGGAACACTGAAGCTTTCTTT. As protein: CASRYLRNTEAFF.

J is TRBJ2-3 and V is TRBV9; 8 bases line up with TRBD1. The J segment lost 0 bases and the V segment lost 0 bases, leaving 6 bases of the junction unmatched. The CDR3 runs 17 residues. The V gene's germline CDR1 is SGDLS and CDR2 YYNGEE. The CDR3 DNA is TGTGCCAGCAGCGTAGCAGACAGGGGCTTTAGCACAGATACGCAGTATTTT. Protein product: CASSVADRGFSTDTQYF.

Many counts were recorded for this clonotype. The rearrangement joins TRBV9 to TRBJ2-5; D not certain. CDR1 and CDR2 from the germline V gene are SGDLS and YYNGEE. Trimming shortened V by 1 base and J by 4 bases, and 5 bases separated the two germline ends. The CDR3 loop spans 12 amino acids. CDR3 coding DNA: TGTGCCAGCAGCGTATTGGGAGAGACCCAGTACTTC. It specifies CASSVLGETQYF.

The gene calls are TRBV7-3 and TRBJ2-3; D gene uncertain. CDR1 is SGHTA, CDR2 FQGTGA, per germline. The CDR3 extends over 13 amino acids. Trimming took off 6 bases at V and 0 bases at J, with 7 bases between the two ends. This CDR3 is CASRKESTDTQYF. In DNA, the CDR3 is TGTGCCAGCAGGAAGGAGAGCACAGATACGCAGTATTTT.

The chain recombines TRBV29-1 with TRBJ1-1; D is possibly TRBD1 (5 bases). The V end lost 4 bases, the J end lost 3 bases, and 12 bases lay between the germline ends. The CDR3 totals 13 residues. Germline V gene lookup returns CDR1 SQVTM and CDR2 ANQGSEA. The DNA for the CDR3 is TGCAGCGTTGCCCTGACAGAGGACACTGAAGCTTTCTTT. It encodes CSVALTEDTEAFF.

As for this clonotype: A much bigger clone sits one base away, suggesting this may be a read error. CDR3: CSAGGGAQGLHEQYF. CDR3 sequence (DNA): TGCAGTGCTGGTGGAGGTGCGCAGGGGCTCCACGAGCAGTACTTC. V gene TRBV20-1 combines with J gene TRBJ2-7; TRBD1 might be the D (6 bases). The V gene lost 5 bases and the J gene lost 5 bases, with 22 bases spanning the gap. CDR1 is DFQATT and CDR2 is SNEGSKA in the germline V gene (reference sequence). The CDR3 loop spans 15 amino acids.

This clonotype was observed a handful of times. The chain recombines TRBV19 with TRBJ2-7; 8 nucleotides agree with TRBD1. Germline CDR1 reads LNHDA; CDR2 reads SQIVND (reference sequence). J was trimmed by 0 bases and V by 5 bases; bases with no gene match: 9. The CDR3 spans 16 residues. CDR3 in DNA: TGTGCCAGTAGTCTCGGGACAGGCGTTCTCTCCTACGAGCAGTACTTC. Translated: CASSLGTGVLSYEQYF.

The gene calls are TRBV7-6 and TRBJ1-1, with D hard to call. Germline CDR1 is SGHVS and CDR2 is FNYEAQ. CDR3 length equals 14 residues. V lost 7 bases, J lost 1 base, and 13 bases lay in between. Here the CDR3 reads CASTLPQKNTEAFF. The CDR3 DNA follows: TGTGCCAGCACCCTTCCACAGAAGAACACTGAAGCTTTCTTT.

Regarding this clonotype: Because it lacks the conserved phenylalanine or tryptophan at the end, this CDR3 is likely a read error. It is unclear where the CDR3 begins or ends on the DNA, so no DNA is shown, and the CDR3 is as TCRdb lists it. This rearrangement joins TRBV29-1 to TRBJ1-3; the D segment call TRBD1 is taken from the table without a DNA check. The CDR3 has 15 residues if both end residues are counted. Germline V gene lookup returns CDR1 SQVTM and CDR2 ANQGSEA. This CDR3 reads CSVEVGERALETPVV.

This clonotype was detected many times. This sequence joins TRBV9 and TRBJ2-6; D tentatively reads TRBD1 or TRBD2 (5 bases each). Germline V gene sequence: CDR1 SGDLS, CDR2 YYNGEE. V lost 7 bases, J lost 8 bases, and 10 bases lay in between. CDR3 length: 12 amino acids. The CDR3 loop is CASRGGSNVLTF. The CDR3 DNA is TGTGCCAGCCGGGGCGGGTCCAACGTCCTGACTTTC.

Worth noting for this clonotype: At one of its ends the junction is not consistent with the germline gene, which may arise from a read error. V is TRBV11-1 and J is TRBJ2-7; D is ambiguous. The CDR3 contains 14 residues. CDR1 and CDR2 from the germline V gene are SGHAT and FQDESV (reference sequence). The DNA of the CDR3 is TGTGCCGGCAGCTCTACTGGGCAGAACTACGAGCAGTACTTC. The encoded protein is CAGSSTGQNYEQYF.

This clonotype was observed at least ten times. The genes are TRBV14 and TRBJ2-5; 7 bases map to TRBD2. With 2 bases clipped from V and 4 bases from J, the junction kept 7 bases outside the gene matches. CDR1 SGHDN and CDR2 FVKESK come from the germline V gene. This CDR3 is 15 amino acids long. CDR3 in DNA: TGTGCCAGCAGCCAACAATTGGGAGGGGTAGAGACCCAGTACTTC. As protein: CASSQQLGGVETQYF. The variable domain in full, completed from reference TRBV14 and TRBJ2-5, reads EAGVTQFPSHSVIEKGQTVTLRCDPISGHDNLYWYRRVMGKEIKFLLHFVKESKQDESGMPNNRFLAERTGGTYSTLKVQPAELEDSGVYFCASSQQLGGVETQYFGPGTRLLVL.

The CDR3 loop is CASSVEAGGGANVLTF. DNA for the CDR3: TGTGCCAGCAGCGTAGAGGCGGGAGGTGGGGCCAACGTCCTGACTTTC. The chain couples TRBV9 to TRBJ2-6; 8 positions match TRBD2. The CDR3 contains 16 residues. V was clipped by 0 bases and J by 3 bases; unmatched bases: 2. Looked up from germline, CDR1 is SGDLS and CDR2 is YYNGEE.

On this clonotype itself: The CDR3 does not close with the conserved phenylalanine or tryptophan, likely indicating a read error. The DNA is left out, because the CDR3 cannot be placed on it with certainty; the CDR3 is given as TCRdb lists it. The rearrangement links TRBV6-5 to TRBJ1-1; whether TRBD1, the table's D call, matches the DNA was not checked. CDR1 is MNHEY and CDR2 is SVGAGI in the germline V gene. The CDR3 length is 9 residues, termini included. The CDR3 is CASSGGGRA.

The rearrangement links TRBV18 to TRBJ1-5, with TRBD1 matching over 8 bases. Germline trimming cut 2 bases from V and 2 bases from J; bases unmatched to any gene: 5. There are 16 residues in the CDR3. Germline CDR1 and CDR2: KGHSH and LQKENI. In DNA form, the CDR3 reads TGTGCCAGCTCACCATCAGACAGGGGAGGCAATCAGCCCCAGCATTTT. Translated, it gives CASSPSDRGGNQPQHF.

Notes on this clonotype: A much larger clone is a single base away; this may be a read error. V usage is TRBV2 and J usage is TRBJ1-4; D gene uncertain. V lost 6 bases and J 4 bases, leaving 15 bases between the germline ends. The CDR3 totals 15 residues. Germline-derived CDR1 and CDR2 are SNHLY and FYNNEI. The chain's CDR3 is CASRERTGSNEKLFF. The CDR3 nucleotides read TGTGCCAGCAGAGAGAGGACCGGCAGTAATGAAAAACTGTTTTTT.

This clonotype occurred many times. V and J are TRBV2 and TRBJ1-2; 8 bases align to TRBD1. From germline, CDR1 is SNHLY and CDR2 FYNNEI. This CDR3 is 13 amino acids long. The J segment lost 5 bases and the V segment lost 6 bases, leaving 5 bases of the junction unmatched. This CDR3 reads CASRGQEGYGYTF. The CDR3 DNA reads TGTGCCAGCAGGGGACAGGAGGGATATGGCTACACCTTC.

This clonotype was counted a single time. This may come from a read error, since a much larger clone is one base off. The chain combines TRBV10-3 with TRBJ1-2; tentatively, D is TRBD1 (6 bases). Germline values: CDR1 ENHRY, CDR2 SYGVKD. The V end was cut by 4 bases, the J end by 4 bases, with 13 bases between. The CDR3 is made up of 14 amino acids. Here the CDR3 DNA reads TGTGCCATCAGTGTTGAGACAGGCTCCTATGGCTACACCTTC. Translation: CAISVETGSYGYTF.

This clonotype was found many times. The V gene is TRBV7-9, the J gene TRBJ2-5, with D perhaps TRBD1 (5 bases). Germline loops: CDR1 SEHNR, CDR2 FQNEAQ (reference sequence). V lost 5 bases, J lost 5 bases, and 18 bases lay in between. The CDR3 consists of 15 residues. The CDR3 nucleotides are TGTGCCAGCAGCCCCCCAGGCAGGGAAAGGGAGACCCAGTACTTC. Residues: CASSPPGRERETQYF.

This clonotype was observed many times. V and J are TRBV9 and TRBJ1-3; D is unresolved. This CDR3 spans 14 amino acids. Per the germline V gene, CDR1 is SGDLS and CDR2 is YYNGEE. Trimming shortened V by 7 bases and J by 1 base, and 12 bases separated the two germline ends. CDR3 residues: CASAQDLSGNTIYF. In nucleotides, the CDR3 is TGTGCCAGCGCCCAGGACCTATCTGGAAACACCATATATTTT.

A few counts support this clonotype. The chain carries TRBV12-3 or TRBV12-4 and TRBJ2-7; perhaps TRBD2 as D (6 bases). The CDR3 is 12 residues long. Trimming took off 6 bases at V and 6 bases at J, with 12 bases between the two ends. CDR3 sequence reads: CASSAGRREQYF. The CDR3 region has the DNA TGTGCCAGCAGCGCAGGGAGGCGCGAGCAGTACTTC.

V gene TRBV27 combines with J gene TRBJ2-7, with 11 bases that match TRBD2. Per the germline V gene, CDR1 is MNHEY and CDR2 is SMNVEV (reference sequence). V lost 8 bases to trimming and J lost 7 bases; unmatched junction nucleotides: 10. The CDR3 runs 14 residues. CDR3 bases: TGTGCCAGCTCGGGGACTAGCGGTACCCTAGAGCAGTACTTC. This encodes CASSGTSGTLEQYF.

This clonotype showed up many times. This rearrangement joins TRBV29-1 to TRBJ2-7; D is perhaps TRBD2 (6 bases). Germline values: CDR1 SQVTM, CDR2 ANQGSEA. V lost 6 bases and J lost 0, with 9 bases in between. The CDR3 runs 12 residues. The CDR3 DNA follows: TGCAGCGTGGGGCGGGGCTCCTACGAGCAGTACTTC. Translation: CSVGRGSYEQYF.

This clonotype was seen a few times. One end of the junction does not line up with germline, which may come from a read error. V usage is TRBV6-6 and J usage is TRBJ1-2, with a weak D call TRBD1 (6 bases). Germline assignment: CDR1 MNHNY and CDR2 SVGAGI (reference sequence). This CDR3 contains 14 residues. CDR3 protein: CTSSLQGLFNGYTF. CDR3 sequence (DNA): TGTACCAGCAGTCTTCAGGGGTTGTTCAATGGCTACACCTTC.